The 27 T cell receptor beta chains below come from one sample, sequenced in a study of beta chain features in type 1 diabetes. These TCRs' antigens remain unknown. Study-wide findings and caveats: For Type 1 diabetes patients, all four CD4+ subsets carried TCRB CDR3s that were moderately but significantly shorter.

Sequencing targeted expressed TCRB transcripts, as all isolated RNA had been reverse transcribed. Data came from immunoSEQ multiplex PCR; TCRdb stores just in-frame clones and leaves some out. The sample holds 630,000 or so clones; more than 13% are singletons and the top ten take 0.035% to 0.045%. Sequenced sample: naive CD4+ T cells from blood. These receptors came from a man aged 18 to 35 with type 1 diabetes.

This clone was counted between two and nine times. The rearrangement joins TRBV11-3 to TRBJ2-1, with D perhaps TRBD1 or TRBD2 (5 bases each). The CDR3 totals 17 residues. V lost 4 bases to trimming and J lost 2 bases, with 18 bases between them. Germline V gene data show CDR1 as SGHNT and CDR2 as YENEEA. The CDR3 sequence is CASSSSLFGTPYNEQFF. CDR3 in DNA: TGTGCCAGCAGCTCTTCGCTGTTTGGGACGCCCTACAATGAGCAGTTCTTC.

The sample holds a few counts of this clone. The rearrangement uses TRBV30 and TRBJ1-2; no clear D. This CDR3 region has 12 residues. Between the trimmed V and J ends, which lost 0 bases and 4 bases, there was a span of 6 bases. Germline V lookup: CDR1 GTSNPN, CDR2 SVGIG (reference sequence). CDR3 DNA sequence: TGTGCCTGGAGTGTAAAGGCCTATGGCTACACCTTC. Its translation: CAWSVKAYGYTF.

The V gene is TRBV11-2, the J gene TRBJ2-2; D call uncertain. This CDR3 has 16 residues. CDR1 and CDR2 from the germline V gene are SGHAT and FQNNGV. V was cut by 4 bases and J by 3 bases, with 15 bases left in between. The CDR3 region is CASSYRIGIDTGELFF. CDR3 DNA: TGTGCCAGCAGCTATAGGATAGGTATAGACACCGGGGAGCTGTTTTTT.

The V gene is TRBV9, the J gene TRBJ1-1; D is perhaps TRBD1 (6 bases). Germline CDR1 reads SGDLS; CDR2 reads YYNGEE. The germline V and J ends were trimmed by 3 bases and 5 bases, with 17 bases remaining between them. CDR3 length: 15 residues. Written as DNA, the CDR3 is TGTGCCAGCAGCGCCTCCGACGAAAGGGGGACTGAAGCTTTCTTT. It translates to CASSASDERGTEAFF.

This clone was detected only a few times. This sequence joins TRBV21-1 and TRBJ1-1; the D call TRBD1 from the table was never checked on the DNA. TRBV21-1 is a known pseudogene. The CDR3 length is 14 residues. The chain's CDR3 is CASSERDRVPEAFF. CDR3 nucleotide sequence: TGTGCCAGCAGCGAACGGGACAGGGTCCCTGAAGCTTTCTTT.

The J gene is TRBJ2-3, the V gene TRBV7-9; 11 nucleotides match TRBD2. CDR1 and CDR2 (germline): SEHNR, FQNEAQ (reference sequence). The CDR3 has 14 residues. The J segment lost 6 bases and the V segment lost 5 bases, leaving 4 bases of the junction unmatched. CDR3 DNA sequence: TGTGCCAGCAGCCCCCCTAGCGGGAGGGATACGCAGTATTTT. Residues: CASSPPSGRDTQYF. The full variable domain, rest sourced from reference TRBV7-9 and TRBJ2-3, is DTGVSQNPRHKITKRGQNVTFRCDPISEHNRLYWYRQTLGQGPEFLTYFQNEAQLEKSRLLSDRFSAERPKGSFSTLEIQRTEQGDSAMYLCASSPPSGRDTQYFGPGTRLTVL.

The chain joins TRBV7-2 to TRBJ2-5, with D possibly being TRBD2 (6 bases). CDR1 SGHTA and CDR2 FQGNSA come from the germline V gene. The CDR3 extends over 16 amino acids. V lost 2 bases and J lost 0, with 13 bases in between. The CDR3 nucleotides are TGTGCCAGCAGCTTAAGTAGCGGATCTAACCAAGAGACCCAGTACTTC. Translating gives CASSLSSGSNQETQYF.

This clone was picked up a small number of times. An end of the junction differs from the germline gene, which may be a read error. CDR3 residues: CESRGLYSYGYTF. The DNA of the CDR3 is TGCGAATCTCGGGGACTATATAGCTATGGCTACACCTTC. V is TRBV2 and J is TRBJ1-2; D is perhaps TRBD1 (5 bases). This CDR3 has 13 amino acids. Germline CDR1 and CDR2: SNHLY and FYNNEI.

This clone was counted only a few times. This chain joins TRBV11-2 and TRBJ1-4; D ambiguous. The CDR3 contains 14 residues. CDR1 is SGHAT and CDR2 is FQNNGV in the germline V gene. The ends were cut back, 2 bases at V and 4 bases at J, with 8 bases in the middle. The CDR3: CASSLNTYNEKLFF. The CDR3 bases are TGTGCCAGCAGCTTAAACACCTATAATGAAAAACTGTTTTTT. Full variable domain (missing parts from reference TRBV11-2 and TRBJ1-4): EAGVAQSPRYKIIEKRQSVAFWCNPISGHATLYWYQQILGQGPKLLIQFQNNGVVDDSQLPKDRFSAERLKGVDSTLKIQPAKLEDSAVYLCASSLNTYNEKLFFGSGTQLSVL.

V and J are TRBV5-4 and TRBJ1-1; a weak D match, TRBD1 (5 bases). This CDR3 has 16 residues. V gave up 0 bases and J gave up 3 bases, with 15 bases separating them. Germline CDR1 and CDR2: SGHNT and YYREEE (reference sequence). The DNA of the CDR3 is TGTGCCAGCAGCTTGGAATTTATGGAAGGGGACACTGAAGCTTTCTTT. It yields the protein CASSLEFMEGDTEAFF.

The chain carries TRBV13 and TRBJ2-7; D is ambiguous. In germline, CDR1 is PRHDT, CDR2 FYEKMQ (reference sequence). The CDR3 loop spans 14 amino acids. Trimming left V 2 bases short and J 3 bases short, with 11 bases between. The CDR3 protein is CASSLRVSFYEQYF. As DNA, the CDR3 is TGTGCCAGCAGCTTACGGGTCAGTTTCTACGAGCAGTACTTC. The full variable domain, rest sourced from reference TRBV13 and TRBJ2-7, is AAGVIQSPRHLIKEKRETATLKCYPIPRHDTVYWYQQGPGQDPQFLISFYEKMQSDKGSIPDRFSAQQFSDYHSELNMSSLELGDSALYFCASSLRVSFYEQYFGPGTRLTVT.

This chain connects TRBV29-1 to TRBJ2-3, with TRBD2 matching 9 bases. Germline-derived CDR1 and CDR2 are SQVTM and ANQGSEA. CDR3 size: 14 residues. Trimming took 4 bases from V and 1 from J; bases not matched to a gene: 3. Written as DNA, the CDR3 is TGCAGCGTTGGGGCGGGAGGGGGCACAGATACGCAGTATTTT. It is translated as CSVGAGGGTDTQYF.

V is TRBV30 and J is TRBJ1-6; D gene unclear. Germline loops: CDR1 GTSNPN, CDR2 SVGIG (reference sequence). V was shortened by 0 bases and J by 10 bases, with 10 bases between the two germline ends. The CDR3 is 13 amino acids. The CDR3 DNA reads TGTGCCTGGAGTGTTAGGGATTGGTCACCCCTCCACTTT. Its translation: CAWSVRDWSPLHF.

The chain uses TRBV2 and TRBJ2-7; TRBD2 is a possible D gene (5 bases). In germline, CDR1 is SNHLY, CDR2 FYNNEI. The germline V and J ends were trimmed by 8 bases and 2 bases, with 7 bases remaining between them. The length of the CDR3 is 11 residues. The CDR3 protein is CASEGTYEQYF. The CDR3 coding sequence is TGTGCCAGCGAGGGCACCTACGAGCAGTACTTC.

This clone has only a few counts. The genes are TRBV5-1 and TRBJ2-1; no clear D. Germline V lookup: CDR1 SGHRS, CDR2 YFSETQ. V lost 5 bases to trimming and J lost 0 bases, with 12 bases between them. The CDR3 is made up of 15 amino acids. This CDR3 reads CASRRSGSSYNEQFF. The CDR3 DNA reads as TGCGCCAGCAGGCGTTCAGGAAGCTCCTACAATGAGCAGTTCTTC.

The chain has TRBV11-2 and TRBJ2-5; 8 positions agree with TRBD1. The CDR3 loop spans 17 amino acids. V trimming: 6 bases; J trimming: 5 bases; junction bases outside the gene matches: 17. CDR1 is SGHAT, CDR2 FQNNGV, per germline. The CDR3: CASRSLQGARIGETQYF. CDR3 sequence (DNA): TGTGCCAGCAGATCTCTCCAGGGGGCGAGGATCGGGGAGACCCAGTACTTC.

The rearrangement links TRBV9 to TRBJ2-7; D might be TRBD1 (6 bases). The germline V gene has CDR1 SGDLS and CDR2 YYNGEE. V lost 3 bases and J 6 bases, leaving 22 bases between the germline ends. The CDR3 is 16 residues long. The CDR3 nucleotides are TGTGCCAGCAGCGCTCAGACCACGAGGATAGGGGGCGAGCAGTACTTC. It yields the protein CASSAQTTRIGGEQYF.

The chain joins TRBV11-3 to TRBJ2-2; perhaps TRBD2 as D (6 bases). V was cut by 8 bases and J by 6 bases, with 16 bases left in between. The CDR3 is made up of 14 amino acids. Germline CDR1 SGHNT, CDR2 YENEEA. For the CDR3, the DNA is TGTGCCAGCGGACGGGGGTTGGCGGCCGGGGAGCTGTTTTTT. It is translated as CASGRGLAAGELFF.

This clone has only a few counts. This sequence joins TRBV7-9 and TRBJ1-3; D might be TRBD1 (6 bases). The CDR3 runs to 14 residues. Germline V lookup: CDR1 SEHNR, CDR2 FQNEAQ (reference sequence). Trimming pared 5 bases from V and 3 bases from J, leaving 11 bases between. CDR3 nucleotide sequence: TGTGCCAGCAGCCCAACAGGGTTTGGAAACACCATATATTTT. This translates into CASSPTGFGNTIYF.

This clone was seen a handful of times. V is TRBV7-9 and J is TRBJ2-7; TRBD2 agrees at 9 bases. Trimming cost V 5 bases and J 9 bases; bases outside gene matches: 17. In germline, CDR1 is SEHNR, CDR2 FQNEAQ (reference sequence). The CDR3 is 16 amino acids. The CDR3 loop reads CASSTSPGTSSGGQYF. The CDR3 region has the DNA TGTGCCAGCAGCACAAGTCCCGGGACTAGCTCCGGGGGGCAGTACTTC.

This chain connects TRBV5-4 to TRBJ2-6; D is tentatively TRBD1 or TRBD2 (5 bases each). Trimming shortened V by 9 bases and J by 1 base, and 17 bases separated the two germline ends. This CDR3 has 16 residues. CDR1 is SGHNT and CDR2 is YYREEE in the germline V gene (reference sequence). The CDR3 DNA sequence: TGTGCCACTGGGACCGTTGTTTCGTCTGGGGCCAACGTCCTGACTTTC. Translating gives CATGTVVSSGANVLTF.

This clone was recorded a few times. The V gene is TRBV30, the J gene TRBJ2-7, with 8 bases matching TRBD1. Germline V gives CDR1 GTSNPN, CDR2 SVGIG (reference sequence). This CDR3 has 16 amino acids. V shed 1 base and J 5 bases; nucleotides not matched to a gene: 13. The chain's CDR3 is CAWSAVRTGFFHEQYF. CDR3 bases: TGTGCCTGGAGTGCCGTAAGGACAGGGTTCTTCCACGAGCAGTACTTC.

As for this clone: This sample also contains other DNA sequences that code for the same CDR3. The rearrangement joins TRBV6-5 to TRBJ2-3; a weak D match, TRBD1 (6 bases). The V end lost 3 bases, the J end lost 2 bases, and 9 bases lay between the germline ends. This CDR3 has 14 residues. Per the germline V gene, CDR1 is MNHEY and CDR2 is SVGAGI. The CDR3 DNA reads as TGTGCCAGCAGTTATCGGACAGCCACAGATACGCAGTATTTT. Translated: CASSYRTATDTQYF.

This clone was detected a few times. The V call is TRBV30, the J call TRBJ2-7; D tentatively reads TRBD1 or TRBD2 (5 bases each). Germline V gene data show CDR1 as GTSNPN and CDR2 as SVGIG (reference sequence). CDR3 length equals 15 residues. V lost 1 base, J lost 0 bases, and 13 bases lay in between. CDR3 sequence reads: CAWSGNRDGSYEQYF. For the CDR3, the DNA is TGTGCCTGGAGTGGAAACCGGGACGGCTCCTACGAGCAGTACTTC.

This rearrangement joins TRBV7-2 to TRBJ2-3; tentatively, D is TRBD2 (6 bases). The V end was cut by 3 bases, the J end by 1 base, with 17 bases between. Germline V gene sequence: CDR1 SGHTA, CDR2 FQGNSA. The CDR3 runs 17 residues. CDR3 sequence reads: CASSFRFEPSGTDTQYF. The CDR3 bases are TGTGCCAGCAGCTTTAGGTTCGAGCCTAGCGGCACAGATACGCAGTATTTT.

This clone was seen a few times. This chain uses TRBV5-4 with TRBJ2-1; TRBD2 agrees at 13 bases. This CDR3 comprises 19 residues. Per the germline V gene, CDR1 is SGHNT and CDR2 is YYREEE (reference sequence). The ends lost 1 base at V and 9 bases at J; junction bases unmatched: 16. The CDR3 DNA is TGTGCCAGCAGCTTGACCGCATTACTAGCGGGAGGGCCATCGGGTGAGCAGTTCTTC. It yields the protein CASSLTALLAGGPSGEQFF.

In its sample, this clone was seen a few times. The rearrangement uses TRBV18 and TRBJ2-7, with D perhaps matching TRBD2 (6 bases). V was pared by 2 bases and J by 3 bases, with 14 bases between. This CDR3 comprises 15 residues. CDR1 is KGHSH and CDR2 is LQKENI in the germline V gene. This CDR3 reads CASSPWGVRDYEQYF. CDR3 DNA: TGTGCCAGCTCACCATGGGGGGTCCGAGACTACGAGCAGTACTTC.